These 8 T cell receptor beta chains were all obtained from the same sample, sequenced in a study of blood T cell repertoires in COVID-19. Using immunoSEQ multiplex PCR, the repertoire was profiled, and TCRdb retains in-frame clones only, with some absent. The table includes roughly 140,000 clones, roughly 85% detected once. Specimen: peripheral blood. The receptors derive from a man aged 50-59 years with acute or convalescent COVID-19.

This clone was seen at least ten times. The chain couples TRBV5-4 to TRBJ2-7; TRBD2 aligns across 14 bases. CDR1 and CDR2 from the germline V gene are SGHNT and YYREEE (reference sequence). V lost 4 bases and J lost 0; bases outside the gene matches: 3. The CDR3 covers 16 residues. CDR3 in DNA: TGTGCCAGCAGCAAGGGACTAGCGGGGGTCTCCTACGAGCAGTACTTC. Encoded protein: CASSKGLAGVSYEQYF.

The chain carries TRBV24-1 and TRBJ1-5; 8 bases map to TRBD1. Per germline, CDR1 KGHDR and CDR2 SFDVKD. The junction had 4 bases not matched to a gene; V was cut back by 5 bases and J by 5 bases. This CDR3 region has 14 residues. For the CDR3, the DNA is TGTGCCACCAGTGGGCAGGGGGCTGATCAGCCCCAGCATTTT. The encoded protein is CATSGQGADQPQHF.

The rearrangement uses TRBV5-1 and TRBJ2-1; D is undetermined. Trimming left V 3 bases short and J 7 bases short, with 11 bases between. The CDR3 contains 13 residues. Germline V lookup: CDR1 SGHRS, CDR2 YFSETQ. In DNA form, the CDR3 reads TGCGCCAGCAGCTCCCGACTGGAGAATGAGCAGTTCTTC. It codes for CASSSRLENEQFF.

The rearrangement joins TRBV3-1 (or the pseudogene TRBV3-2) to TRBJ1-2; TRBD1 agrees at 8 bases. Losses at the gene ends were 6 bases for V and 8 bases for J; bases not matched to a gene: 8. The CDR3 has 13 amino acids. From germline, CDR1 is LGHDT and CDR2 YNNKEL (reference sequence). DNA of the CDR3: TGTGCCAGCAGGGAAACCGGGACAGGAGGCTACACCTTC. Amino acids: CASRETGTGGYTF.

The rearrangement links TRBV19 to TRBJ1-4; the match to TRBD1 covers 10 bases. Germline-derived CDR1 and CDR2 are LNHDA and SQIVND (reference sequence). V dropped 4 bases and J dropped 8; count of bases not matched to a gene: 10. The CDR3 consists of 16 residues. The CDR3 spells CASSKRDRGVEEKLFF. CDR3 sequence (DNA): TGTGCCAGTAGTAAAAGGGACAGGGGCGTTGAAGAAAAACTGTTTTTT.

This chain links TRBV18 with TRBJ1-5; possibly TRBD1 for D (5 bases). V was shortened by 6 bases and J by 0 bases, with 18 bases between the two germline ends. The germline gives CDR1 KGHSH, CDR2 LQKENI. The CDR3 extends over 17 amino acids. CDR3 coding DNA: TGTGCCAGCTCCCCAACAGGAGGAGGGTATAGCAATCAGCCCCAGCATTTT. Translated, it gives CASSPTGGGYSNQPQHF.

The J gene is TRBJ1-2, the V gene TRBV6-5, with D tentatively TRBD1 (6 bases). V lost 0 bases to trimming and J lost 3 bases, with 14 bases between them. CDR1 and CDR2 from the germline V gene are MNHEY and SVGAGI. The CDR3 has 16 residues. This CDR3 is CASSYSRAGTYYGYTF. CDR3 coding DNA: TGTGCCAGCAGTTACTCGAGAGCCGGGACATACTATGGCTACACCTTC.

V is TRBV3-1 (or the pseudogene TRBV3-2) and J is TRBJ2-1, with D perhaps TRBD2 (5 bases). CDR1 and CDR2 from the germline V gene are LGHDT and YNNKEL (reference sequence). The CDR3 contains 12 residues. V lost 6 bases and J 10 bases, leaving 13 bases between the germline ends. The CDR3: CASRLLGREQFF. As DNA, the CDR3 is TGTGCCAGCAGGTTACTAGGAAGGGAGCAGTTCTTC.